The entry below gives a single T cell receptor beta chain sequence along with its context. The antigen remains unidentified. PCR was performed using 60 Vbeta and 13 Jbeta primers. Sequencing used immunoSEQ multiplex PCR; TCRdb keeps in-frame clones, though not all of them. The sample lists 150,000 to 170,000 clones, approximately 80% occurring once. Germline values: CDR1 SGHKS, CDR2 YYEKEE (reference sequence). Trimming removed 5 bases from V and 3 bases from J, with 12 bases in between. The CDR3 is 13 amino acids. The sample is drawn from a study of cytomegalovirus exposure and HLA in healthy donors. Study-level findings and limits: Sequencing had likely introduced a cluster of highly shared sequence variants as an artifact.

The sequence derives from a man aged 25-40 years in good health and CMV-seropositive. The rearrangement joins TRBV5-5 to TRBJ2-7; TRBD1 might be the D (6 bases). Material for sequencing was PBMCs. The CDR3 sequence: CASRPTGNYEQYF. The CDR3, as DNA: TGTGCCAGCAGACCTACAGGGAACTACGAGCAGTACTTC. Filled out from reference TRBV5-5 and TRBJ2-7, the complete variable domain reads DAGVTQSPTHLIKTRGQQVTLRCSPISGHKSVSWYQQVLGQGPQFIFQYYEKEERGRGNFPDRFSARQFPNYSSELNVNALLLGDSALYLCASRPTGNYEQYFGPGTRLTVT.